This TCR beta chain was documented in a study of blood T cell repertoires in COVID-19 (dated by TCRdb to 2018 to 2020). Background for the entire study: The collaborator samples originated in the United States, Italy and Spain and spanned the acute and convalescent phases of COVID-19. The material from the prospective study consisted of cDNA or gDNA derived from T cells, B-cell-depleted T cells, or PBMCs. Deeply sampled blood TCRbeta repertoires from subjects exposed to, actively infected with, or recovered from COVID-19 were included in the dataset. The repertoires were released in a freely available public database meant as a resource for research on the immune response to SARS-CoV-2. The samples were drawn from two sources: the first 160 participants of the ongoing ImmuneRACE study, and 1,254 subjects contributed by 6 global collaborators. The sample metadata nearly always contained a de-identified subject ID, COVID-19 status, age in years and sex. Where available, HLA class I and class II types were taken from metadata supplied by the sample provider and were not determined by assay-based typing. Findings and caveats that apply to the study as a whole: The amount of clinical and demographic metadata varied by source and participant and was provided uncurated.

At one collaborating source in Seattle, patients were enrolled during active infection and were followed longitudinally through the course of disease. Each collaborating institution followed its own protocols to collect whole blood in K2EDTA tubes. Collaborator samples were shipped for TCRbeta analysis as frozen whole blood, isolated PBMCs, or DNA extracted from either sample type. With respect to this clone: The specificity of this receptor is unknown. Per-nucleotide qualities are absent, and no much larger clonotype sits a single base away.

TCRbeta CDR3 regions were amplified from genomic DNA using the immunoSEQ Assay, a bias-controlled multiplex PCR. For the original study's pipeline: Within the assay, amplification of reference gene primers was used to estimate how many nucleated cells each sample contained. Sequence reads were collapsed and filtered to measure the absolute abundance of every unique TCRbeta CDR3 rearrangement. Productive Simpson clonality was computed per sample as the square root of Simpson's diversity index over productive rearrangements. TCRdb obtained this table from immuneACCESS and retained in-frame rearrangements with V and J assigned. These tables miss some clones; where compared with another copy, unresolved V genes account for less than half of the shortfall, and the remainder is unexplained. V and J calls plus clone size are reproduced from that table; the DNA served to infer D and trimming. This sample gives 90,000 or so clones in total; less than 95% of them show up just once. The ten largest clones take up about 6.3% of the sample.

This TCR came from a man aged 18-30 years with COVID-19, enrolled during active disease. The sample taken for sequencing was peripheral blood.

CDR3 protein: CASSLDSSYEQYF. The sequenced DNA is TGTGCCAGCAGCCTGGACTCGTCCTACGAGCAGTACTTC. The rearrangement combines TRBV13 with TRBJ2-7; TRBD2 is possibly the D segment (5 matching bases). The V end loses 5 bases and the J end loses 1 base, and a stretch of 9 bases separates them. Counted from cysteine to phenylalanine, this CDR3 has 13 amino acids. Just the 39-base CDR3 DNA is kept, in frame starting at base 1. CDR1 and CDR2 (PRHDT, FYEKMQ) derive from the germline V gene (reference sequence).